These 5 T cell receptor beta chains were sequenced from one sample in a study of T-cell reconstitution after alpha-beta-depleted transplantation in children (TCRdb year 2016). The library was generated by PCR. The instrument given in TCRdb is Illumina HiSeq 2500. TCR library preparation used molecular barcoding, with unique molecular identifiers applied to normalize quantification of the TCRbeta repertoire. TCRdb applied fastp at Q25 and MiXCR to the public reads, then kept only in-frame beta chains. A single entry per CDR3 protein holds the most common genes and DNA from its merged rows. Within this sample are approximately 170,000 distinct CDR3 sequences, with 11% of them counted one time only. The top ten hold roughly 13% of the sample. The sample's treatment or condition, from its label and the paper: allogeneic hematopoietic cell transplantation with graft depleted of TCRalphabeta T cells and CD19 B cells.

Material: PBMCs, obtained before TCRalphabeta/CD19-depleted stem cell transplant. These TCRs come from a boy between 2 and 10 years old with acute myeloid leukemia, due to receive a stem cell transplant.

Ten or more counts support this clonotype. This chain joins TRBV12-3 or TRBV12-4 and TRBJ2-1, with unresolved D. The CDR3 has 13 residues. V lost 8 bases, J lost 3 bases, and 11 bases lay in between. DNA of the CDR3: TGTGCCAGCCGCCCGGGTTTCTACAATGAGCAGTTCTTC. Amino acid sequence: CASRPGFYNEQFF.

Turning to this clonotype: With a much larger clone just one base away, this may be a read error. The rearrangement joins TRBV12-3 or TRBV12-4 to TRBJ2-3; the match to TRBD1 covers 9 bases. CDR3 length equals 15 residues. The CDR3: CDSSAGQGVSDTQYF. The CDR3 DNA reads TGTGACAGCAGTGCGGGACAGGGAGTATCAGATACGCAGTATTTT.

The chain combines TRBV6-5 with TRBJ2-3; the D is unclear. The V end was cut by 4 bases, the J end by 1 base, with 15 bases between. Looked up from germline, CDR1 is MNHEY and CDR2 is SVGAGI. The CDR3 is 16 residues long. DNA of the CDR3: TGTGCCAGCAGTTCCCCCGACCAGGCAGGCACAGATACGCAGTATTTT. This codes for CASSSPDQAGTDTQYF.

This clonotype was seen at least ten times. The chain couples TRBV7-9 to TRBJ2-7, with D possibly being TRBD1 (6 bases). The CDR3 contains 14 residues. Per the germline V gene, CDR1 is SEHNR and CDR2 is FQNEAQ (reference sequence). The V gene lost 3 bases and the J gene lost 2 bases, with 11 bases spanning the gap. DNA for the CDR3: TGTGCCAGCAGCTTGACAGGACTCACCTACGAGCAGTACTTC. Translated, it gives CASSLTGLTYEQYF.

This clonotype was detected many times. The chain joins TRBV7-2 to TRBJ2-3, with 12 bases identical to TRBD2. V trimming: 5 bases; J trimming: 4 bases; junction bases outside the gene matches: 10. The germline gives CDR1 SGHTA, CDR2 FQGNSA. This CDR3 is built from 17 residues. In DNA form, the CDR3 reads TGTGCCAGCAGCCGATCTAGCGGGGGGGCTCGGTCAGATACGCAGTATTTT. It is translated as CASSRSSGGARSDTQYF.